This passage covers 8 T cell receptor beta chains from one sample sequenced in a study of blood T cell repertoires in COVID-19. This table comes from immunoSEQ multiplex PCR, and its TCRdb copy is limited to in-frame clones, with some not included. The data contain around 57,000 clones, just over 85% of them seen just once; the ten biggest clones take up 15% to 20%. Sequenced sample: peripheral blood. Receptors were obtained from a woman older than 75 with active COVID-19.

V and J are TRBV15 and TRBJ2-1, with TRBD2 identical over 9 bases. The V and J ends lost 0 bases and 13 bases, in that order; junction bases with no gene match: 4. Germline-derived CDR1 and CDR2 are LNHNV and YYDKDF (reference sequence). CDR3 length equals 13 residues. The CDR3, as DNA: TGTGCCACCAGCAGAGATGGGCGGGGGGGCCAGTTCTTC. This codes for CATSRDGRGGQFF.

The CDR3 nucleotides read TGTGCCAGCTCACCACCGTCAGGGGGCGTAGGAACTGAAGCTTTCTTT. Translation gives CASSPPSGGVGTEAFF. The rearrangement uses TRBV18 and TRBJ1-1, with 8 bases matching TRBD1. Germline CDR1 and CDR2: KGHSH and LQKENI. With V trimmed by 0 bases and J by 5 bases, 8 bases remained unmatched. This CDR3 is built from 16 residues.

The V and J genes are TRBV28 and TRBJ2-1; D might be TRBD1 (5 bases). V lost 3 bases to trimming and J lost 2 bases, with 8 bases between them. Germline assignment: CDR1 MDHEN and CDR2 SYDVKM. The CDR3 length is 14 residues. The CDR3, as DNA: TGTGCCAGCAGTTTGGGGCCACCCTACAATGAGCAGTTCTTC. Its protein product is CASSLGPPYNEQFF.

This rearrangement joins TRBV28 to TRBJ2-1; weak D call: TRBD1 (6 bases). The CDR3 length is 14 residues. The V end was cut by 3 bases, the J end by 8 bases, with 14 bases between. Germline V gene lookup returns CDR1 MDHEN and CDR2 SYDVKM. The CDR3 loop is CASSLGRGTDEQFF. The CDR3 coding sequence is TGTGCCAGCAGTTTGGGCAGGGGCACGGATGAGCAGTTCTTC.

This clone was observed a few times. The chain recombines TRBV4-2 with TRBJ1-3, with D possibly matching TRBD1 (5 bases). Trimming took off 0 bases at V and 4 bases at J, with 13 bases between the two ends. In germline, CDR1 is LGHNA, CDR2 YNFKEQ. The CDR3 extends over 16 amino acids. The CDR3 sequence is CASSQEAMEGGNTIYF. The DNA of the CDR3 is TGTGCCAGCAGCCAAGAAGCGATGGAGGGGGGAAACACCATATATTTT.

The CDR3: CATSRDGTGLREQYF. The CDR3 DNA follows: TGTGCCACCAGCAGAGATGGGACAGGGCTGCGGGAGCAGTACTTC. V and J are TRBV15 and TRBJ2-7; TRBD1 agrees at 9 bases. The CDR3 consists of 15 residues. Trimming took 0 bases from V and 7 from J; bases not matched to a gene: 7. The germline gives CDR1 LNHNV, CDR2 YYDKDF (reference sequence).

This clone was seen more than once but under ten times. The rearrangement links TRBV3-1 (or the pseudogene TRBV3-2) to TRBJ2-1, with D perhaps TRBD2 (6 bases). Germline assignment: CDR1 LGHDT and CDR2 YNNKEL (reference sequence). V shed 4 bases and J shed 5 bases, with 6 bases lying between them. The CDR3 length is 12 residues. In DNA form, the CDR3 reads TGTGCCAGCAGCCGGACTAACAATGAGCAGTTCTTC. It translates to CASSRTNNEQFF.

The genes are TRBV6-2 or TRBV6-3 and TRBJ2-5; weak D call: TRBD2 (6 bases). Deletions cut 8 bases from V and 2 bases from J, with 21 bases between. Germline CDR1 MNHEY, CDR2 SVGEGT. This CDR3 region has 16 residues. CDR3 in amino acids: CASRPPGGVGQETQYF. In DNA, the CDR3 is TGTGCCAGCCGCCCCCCGGGCGGGGTTGGTCAAGAGACCCAGTACTTC.